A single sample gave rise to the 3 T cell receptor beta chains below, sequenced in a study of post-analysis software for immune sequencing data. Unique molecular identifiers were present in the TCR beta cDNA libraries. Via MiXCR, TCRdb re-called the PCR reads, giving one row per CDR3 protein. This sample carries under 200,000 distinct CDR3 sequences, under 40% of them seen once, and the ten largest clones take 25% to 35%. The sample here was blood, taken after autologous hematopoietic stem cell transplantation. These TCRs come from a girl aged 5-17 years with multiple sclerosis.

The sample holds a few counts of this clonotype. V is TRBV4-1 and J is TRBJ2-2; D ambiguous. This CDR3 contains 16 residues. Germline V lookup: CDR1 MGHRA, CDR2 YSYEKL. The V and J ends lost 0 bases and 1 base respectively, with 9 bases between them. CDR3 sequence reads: CASSQELRRNTGELFF. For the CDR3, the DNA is TGCGCCAGCAGCCAAGAGTTGAGACGGAACACCGGGGAGCTGTTTTTT.

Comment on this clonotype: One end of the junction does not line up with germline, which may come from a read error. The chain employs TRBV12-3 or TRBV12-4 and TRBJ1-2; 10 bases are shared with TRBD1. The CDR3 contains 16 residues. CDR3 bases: TGTGCCAGCAGTTTATGGGGGGGACAGGGGAACTATGCCTACACCTTC. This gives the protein CASSLWGGQGNYAYTF.

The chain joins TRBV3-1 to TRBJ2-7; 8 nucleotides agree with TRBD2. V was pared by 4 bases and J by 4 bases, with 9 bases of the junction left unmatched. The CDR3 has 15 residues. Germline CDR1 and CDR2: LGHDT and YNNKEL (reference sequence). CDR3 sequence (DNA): TGTGCCAGCAGCCCCTTCAGCGGGAGTGGGTACGAGCAGTACTTC. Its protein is CASSPFSGSGYEQYF.